A selection of T cell receptor beta chains follows, all from one sample in a study of sequential checkpoint blockade in melanoma. Generated by immunoSEQ multiplex PCR, the TCRdb table keeps only in-frame clones and is missing some. This sample has some 6,100 clones, with roughly 26% found just once. The source was tumor tissue (inferred from file names), collected from a patient given nivolumab and ipilimumab in sequence. Receptor source: a human donor with melanoma. Both conserved end residues are part of each CDR3. A D gene is named only where the DNA matches it firmly. Only some rows state a clone size, as once, few, many or a class for expanded clones.

TRBV19	TRBJ1-5	.	15	TRBD1	CASRSDRGSNQPQHF	TGTGCCAGTAGGTCGGACAGGGGGAGCAATCAGCCCCAGCATTTT
TRBV28	TRBJ2-6	few	15	.	CASSSGVSGANVLTF	TGTGCCAGCAGTTCTGGCGTCTCTGGGGCCAACGTCCTGACTTTC
TRBV11-3	TRBJ1-5	many	17	.	CASSFYRVGYSNQPQHF	TGTGCCAGCAGCTTTTACAGGGTCGGGTATAGCAATCAGCCCCAGCATTTT
TRBV6-8	TRBJ1-5	few	14	.	CASSDSTRGGPQHF	TGTGCCAGCAGTGACTCGACTCGGGGGGGGCCCCAGCATTTT
TRBV9	TRBJ2-7	many	14	.	CASSLWGTRYEQYF	TGTGCCAGCAGCTTGTGGGGAACTCGGTACGAGCAGTACTTC
TRBV28	TRBJ1-1	.	15	TRBD1	CASRTGQGGGTEAFF	TGTGCCAGCAGAACCGGACAGGGAGGTGGCACTGAAGCTTTCTTT
TRBV15	TRBJ2-1	few	15	TRBD2	CATSTRAGGPNEQFF	TGTGCCACCAGCACCAGAGCGGGAGGGCCCAATGAGCAGTTCTTC
TRBV5-1	TRBJ2-5	once	16	.	CASRSIVGQEGETQYF	TGCGCCAGCAGGTCAATCGTGGGGCAAGAGGGAGAGACCCAGTACTTC
TRBV11-3	TRBJ2-7	many	14	TRBD2	CASIPLAGPDEQYF	TGTGCCAGCATCCCACTAGCGGGCCCGGACGAGCAGTACTTC
TRBV6-8	TRBJ2-7	few	13	.	CASTTGLTYEQYF	TGTGCCAGCACTACCGGACTGACCTACGAGCAGTACTTC
TRBV6-8	TRBJ2-7	few	14	TRBD1	CASSLGQGSYEQYF	TGTGCCAGCAGTTTGGGACAGGGAAGCTACGAGCAGTACTTC
TRBV28	TRBJ2-7	few	12	.	CASSLEGYEQYF	TGTGCCAGCAGTTTAGAGGGTTACGAGCAGTACTTC
TRBV5-1	TRBJ1-1	once	15	.	CASSFSAKMNTEAFF	TGCGCCAGCAGCTTCTCAGCGAAGATGAACACTGAAGCTTTCTTT
TRBV28	TRBJ2-1	few	16	TRBD2	CASSLTSGSSYNEQFF	TGTGCCAGCAGTTTAACTAGCGGGAGCTCCTACAATGAGCAGTTCTTC
TRBV15	TRBJ2-1	.	16	TRBD2	CATSREPLRGGGEQFF	TGTGCCACCAGCAGAGAACCCCTCCGCGGCGGGGGTGAGCAGTTCTTC
TRBV19	TRBJ2-3	.	16	TRBD1	CASSFPGGFGTDTQYF	TGTGCCAGTAGTTTCCCAGGGGGTTTCGGCACAGATACGCAGTATTTT
TRBV4-1	TRBJ2-1	.	14	.	CASTDLSSRNEQFF	TGCGCCAGCACCGACCTAAGTAGTAGAAATGAGCAGTTCTTC
TRBV18	TRBJ2-5	few	13	.	CASVGTDQETQYF	TGTGCCAGCGTCGGGACGGACCAAGAGACCCAGTACTTC
TRBV6-8	TRBJ1-1	.	15	.	CASSYSGVGGTEAFF	TGTGCCAGCAGTTACTCGGGGGTGGGGGGCACTGAAGCTTTCTTT
TRBV28	TRBJ1-4	.	12	.	CASSSIGEKLFF	TGTGCCAGCAGTTCCATCGGTGAAAAACTGTTTTTT
TRBV30	TRBJ1-2	.	12	.	CAWSPTGFGYTF	TGTGCCTGGAGTCCTACAGGGTTCGGCTACACCTTC
TRBV4-1	TRBJ1-5	.	18	.	CASSQEEMDRGSNQPQHF	TGCGCCAGCAGCCAAGAAGAGATGGACAGAGGGAGCAATCAGCCCCAGCATTTT
TRBV18	TRBJ1-3	.	17	TRBD1	CASSTSPDRVSGNTIYF	TGTGCCAGCTCAACTAGCCCAGACAGGGTCTCTGGAAACACCATATATTTT
TRBV5-1	TRBJ2-1	.	14	TRBD1	CATMIGTDYNEQFF	TGCGCCACTATGATCGGGACAGACTACAATGAGCAGTTCTTC
TRBV11-3	TRBJ2-7	many	15	.	CASIDTGLPNYEQYF	TGTGCCAGCATCGACACGGGTCTACCGAATTACGAGCAGTACTTC
TRBV11-3	TRBJ1-5	medium-sized	16	.	CASSPGGASSNQPQHF	TGTGCCAGCAGCCCGGGGGGGGCGTCCAGCAATCAGCCCCAGCATTTT
TRBV6-7	TRBJ2-5	few	11	.	CASRNQETQYF	TGTGCCAGCAGGAACCAAGAGACCCAGTACTTC
TRBV28	TRBJ2-3	few	15	TRBD1	CASSSGGGGTDTQYF	TGTGCCAGCAGTTCAGGGGGCGGAGGCACAGATACGCAGTATTTT
TRBV19	TRBJ2-5	.	15	.	CASSTLSAGQETQYF	TGTGCCAGTAGTACCCTTTCGGCGGGGCAAGAGACCCAGTACTTC
TRBV5-1	TRBJ1-4	.	15	.	CASSLGQDPNEKLFF	TGCGCCAGCAGCTTGGGGCAGGACCCTAATGAAAAACTGTTTTTT
TRBV11-3	TRBJ2-3	many	14	TRBD2	CASSREGVTDTQYF	TGTGCCAGCAGCCGGGAGGGGGTCACAGATACGCAGTATTTT
TRBV30	TRBJ2-3	few	15	TRBD2	CAWSQWGGNTDTQYF	TGTGCCTGGAGCCAATGGGGGGGAAACACAGATACGCAGTATTTT
TRBV6-8	TRBJ1-5	few	19	TRBD1	CASSSRIKTGRGSNQPQHF	TGTGCCAGCAGTTCGAGGATTAAGACAGGGCGAGGTAGCAATCAGCCCCAGCATTTT
TRBV6-8	TRBJ2-2	.	14	TRBD2	CASTSGGWVRELFF	TGTGCCAGCACTAGCGGGGGGTGGGTACGGGAGCTGTTTTTT
TRBV5-1	TRBJ2-3	.	15	.	CASSLKSSGTDTQYF	TGCGCCAGCAGTCTCAAGAGCAGTGGCACAGATACGCAGTATTTT
TRBV6-8	TRBJ1-2	few	12	.	CASSWTVYGYTF	TGTGCCAGCAGTTGGACGGTCTATGGCTACACCTTC
TRBV14	TRBJ1-1	.	15	TRBD1	CASSQVTGANTEAFF	TGTGCCAGCAGCCAAGTAACAGGGGCGAACACTGAAGCTTTCTTT
TRBV28	TRBJ2-7	.	13	.	CASTPSPSYEQYF	TGTGCCAGCACCCCTTCACCAAGCTACGAGCAGTACTTC
TRBV4-1	TRBJ2-7	many	16	TRBD1	CASSEGTGTVSYEQYF	TGCGCCAGCAGCGAGGGCACCGGGACAGTTTCCTACGAGCAGTACTTC
TRBV18	TRBJ2-1	.	16	TRBD2	CASSTTSSISYNEQFF	TGTGCCAGCTCAACGACTAGCAGTATATCCTACAATGAGCAGTTCTTC
TRBV9	TRBJ2-3	few	14	.	CAAIRAIRTDTQYF	TGTGCCGCCATTAGGGCCATACGCACAGATACGCAGTATTTT
TRBV29-1	TRBJ2-5	.	16	TRBD1	CSVEGAGGAGQETQYF	TGCAGCGTTGAAGGGGCAGGGGGCGCCGGGCAAGAGACCCAGTACTTC
TRBV18	TRBJ2-7	.	13	TRBD1	CASSGTDPYEQYF	TGTGCCAGCTCAGGGACAGACCCCTACGAGCAGTACTTC
TRBV28	TRBJ1-2	.	15	.	CASSLSREVSYGYTF	TGTGCCAGCAGTTTAAGTAGGGAAGTTTCCTATGGCTACACCTTC
TRBV11-3	TRBJ2-1	many	14	.	CASSLVGTVNEQFF	TGTGCCAGCAGCTTAGTTGGGACTGTCAATGAGCAGTTCTTC
TRBV18	TRBJ2-1	.	14	.	CASSPRDTYNEQFF	TGTGCCAGCTCACCGCGGGACACCTACAATGAGCAGTTCTTC
TRBV28	TRBJ2-5	few	17	TRBD2	CASSLWTSGVVGETQYF	TGTGCCAGCAGTTTATGGACTAGCGGAGTTGTAGGGGAGACCCAGTACTTC
TRBV18	TRBJ1-4	.	15	TRBD1	CASSPRTGLNEKLFF	TGTGCCAGCTCACCGCGGACAGGCCTTAATGAAAAACTGTTTTTT
TRBV9	TRBJ1-2	.	14	.	CASSPAGRFYGYTF	TGTGCCAGCTCCCCGGCGGGACGATTCTATGGCTACACCTTC
TRBV28	TRBJ1-1	few	16	TRBD1	CASSSTWGQSYTEAFF	TGTGCCAGCAGTTCGACTTGGGGACAGAGTTACACTGAAGCTTTCTTT
TRBV6-8	TRBJ2-7	few	17	TRBD2	CASSYRVAGGRSYEQYF	TGTGCCAGCAGTTATCGGGTAGCGGGAGGTCGTTCCTACGAGCAGTACTTC
TRBV6-8	TRBJ1-5	few	13	.	CASGDGGYQPQHF	TGTGCCAGCGGCGATGGGGGTTATCAGCCCCAGCATTTT
TRBV9	TRBJ2-6	few	19	.	CASSEAHAILRSGANVLTF	TGTGCCAGCAGTGAAGCGCACGCCATATTAAGGTCTGGGGCCAACGTCCTGACTTTC
TRBV28	TRBJ2-2	few	18	.	CASSSRGRINTNTGELFF	TGTGCCAGCAGCTCTAGGGGACGGATTAATACGAACACCGGGGAGCTGTTTTTT
TRBV19	TRBJ1-5	.	13	.	CASAPSSNQPQHF	TGTGCCAGCGCCCCCAGTAGCAATCAGCCCCAGCATTTT
TRBV28	TRBJ2-7	few	15	TRBD1	CASSSGQGIAYEQYF	TGTGCCAGCAGTTCAGGACAGGGGATTGCCTACGAGCAGTACTTC
TRBV28	TRBJ1-2	.	12	.	CASSLKGLGYTF	TGTGCCAGCAGTTTAAAGGGATTGGGCTACACCTTC
TRBV11-3	TRBJ2-3	medium-sized	15	.	CASSLRTDGTDTQYF	TGTGCCAGCAGCCTGCGGACTGACGGGACAGATACGCAGTATTTT
TRBV18	TRBJ1-5	.	15	.	CASSPGAGSNQPQHF	TGTGCCAGCTCACCAGGGGCGGGTAGCAATCAGCCCCAGCATTTT